The 23 T cell receptor beta chains reported below all come from one sample, sequenced in a study of cytomegalovirus exposure and HLA in healthy donors. The PCR employed 60 Vbeta primers together with 13 Jbeta primers. Sequencing used immunoSEQ multiplex PCR; TCRdb keeps in-frame clones, though not all of them. The sample lists some 80,000 clones, around 81% occurring once. The specimen was PBMCs. The receptors come from a middle-aged man in good health and CMV-seronegative.

Only one count was recorded for this clone. The chain joins TRBV2 to TRBJ2-1, with TRBD2 as a possible D gene (6 bases). Trimming pared 2 bases from V and 8 bases from J, leaving 13 bases between. Germline values: CDR1 SNHLY, CDR2 FYNNEI. There are 14 residues in the CDR3. CDR3 protein: CASSETEGMYEQFF. The CDR3 DNA sequence: TGTGCCAGCAGTGAAACGGAGGGAATGTATGAGCAGTTCTTC.

The chain's CDR3 is CASSRLARSSYNEQFF. CDR3 nucleotides: TGTGCCAGTTCTCGACTAGCCCGGTCCTCCTACAATGAGCAGTTCTTC. This rearrangement joins TRBV19 to TRBJ2-1, with TRBD2 matching 7 bases. Unmatched junction bases numbered 10, after V lost 8 bases and J lost 0 bases. Germline lookup yields CDR1 LNHDA and CDR2 SQIVND (reference sequence). The CDR3 is 16 residues long. Using reference TRBV19 and TRBJ2-1 for the parts outside the CDR3, the full variable domain is DGGITQSPKYLFRKEGQNVTLSCEQNLNHDAMYWYRQDPGQGLRLIYYSQIVNDFQKGDIAEGYSVSREKKESFPLTVTSAQKNPTAFYLCASSRLARSSYNEQFFGPGTRLTVL.

The chain recombines TRBV4-2 with TRBJ2-6; D remains unclear. Germline assignment: CDR1 LGHNA and CDR2 YNFKEQ. The CDR3 contains 18 residues. Deletions cut 1 base from V and 0 bases from J, with 13 bases between. CDR3 sequence reads: CASSQVSAFYSGANVLTF. CDR3 DNA: TGTGCCAGCAGCCAAGTATCAGCGTTTTACTCTGGGGCCAACGTCCTGACTTTC.

The J gene is TRBJ2-2, the V gene TRBV7-3; tentative D call: TRBD2 (6 bases). The CDR3 spans 15 residues. With 1 base removed from V and 8 bases from J, the gap between germline ends came to 14 bases. CDR1 and CDR2 (germline): SGHTA, FQGTGA. The CDR3, as DNA: TGTGCCAGCAGCTTAATTCGGGCGGGACCTGGGGAGCTGTTTTTT. Translating it yields CASSLIRAGPGELFF. The full variable domain, rest sourced from reference TRBV7-3 and TRBJ2-2, is GAGVSQTPSNKVTEKGKYVELRCDPISGHTALYWYRQSLGQGPEFLIYFQGTGAADDSGLPNDRFFAVRPEGSVSTLKIQRTERGDSAVYLCASSLIRAGPGELFFGEGSRLTVL.

The chain combines TRBV6-6 with TRBJ1-1, with D unresolved. Trimming left V 4 bases short and J 1 base short, with 13 bases between. The CDR3 is 15 amino acids. CDR1 and CDR2 from the germline V gene are MNHNY and SVGAGI (reference sequence). CDR3 DNA: TGTGCCAGCAGTTCACGAGGGCGGGGGAACACTGAAGCTTTCTTT. It is translated as CASSSRGRGNTEAFF.

This chain connects TRBV7-2 to TRBJ2-4; D might be TRBD2 (6 bases). The CDR3 runs 16 residues. V was trimmed by 1 base and J by 1 base, leaving 11 bases between them. CDR1 is SGHTA and CDR2 is FQGNSA in the germline V gene. In DNA form, the CDR3 reads TGTGCCAGCAGCTTAGAGGGACGGGGGGCCAAAAACATTCAGTACTTC. It codes for CASSLEGRGAKNIQYF.

The V call is TRBV19, the J call TRBJ2-5; tentative D call: TRBD2 (6 bases). The J call is doubtful: the DNA matches TRBJ2-7 better. The CDR3 length is 16 residues. CDR1 and CDR2 from the germline V gene are LNHDA and SQIVND (reference sequence). CDR3 protein: CASKAVLADPSYEQYF. The CDR3 DNA reads TGTGCCAGTAAGGCTGTTTTAGCGGATCCCTCCTACGAGCAGTACTTC.

This chain links TRBV6-5 with TRBJ1-5; TRBD1 agrees at 9 bases. Germline loops: CDR1 MNHEY, CDR2 SVGAGI. J gave up 7 bases and V 2 bases, and 6 bases lay outside the gene matches. The CDR3 is made up of 15 amino acids. CDR3 residues: CASSYAQGAGQPQHF. CDR3 sequence (DNA): TGTGCCAGCAGTTACGCACAGGGGGCTGGACAGCCCCAGCATTTT.

V gene TRBV11-1 combines with J gene TRBJ2-7, with a possible D match to TRBD1 (6 bases). Germline V lookup: CDR1 SGHAT, CDR2 FQDESV (reference sequence). The length of the CDR3 is 17 residues. With 1 base removed from V and 6 bases from J, the gap between germline ends came to 22 bases. The CDR3: CASSLDGTTIRSLEQYF. DNA for the CDR3: TGTGCCAGCAGCTTAGACGGGACAACCATTCGCTCCCTCGAGCAGTACTTC.

This chain uses TRBV19 with TRBJ2-3; 7 bases align to TRBD2. CDR1 is LNHDA and CDR2 is SQIVND in the germline V gene (reference sequence). V trimming: 0 bases; J trimming: 8 bases; junction bases outside the gene matches: 8. CDR3 length: 15 amino acids. The CDR3 sequence is CASSIDWDYGGTQYF. The CDR3 nucleotides are TGTGCCAGTAGTATAGACTGGGACTATGGGGGTACGCAGTATTTT.

V is TRBV4-2 and J is TRBJ1-5; a weak D match, TRBD1 (5 bases). The CDR3 is made up of 15 amino acids. Trimming took off 0 bases at V and 6 bases at J, with 12 bases between the two ends. Germline V gene data show CDR1 as LGHNA and CDR2 as YNFKEQ. The CDR3 DNA sequence: TGTGCCAGCAGCCAAGATGAAAGGGGCACTCAGCCCCAGCATTTT. Protein product: CASSQDERGTQPQHF.

The V and J genes are TRBV5-1 and TRBJ2-5; a possible D gene is TRBD1 (6 bases). CDR3 length equals 14 residues. The germline gives CDR1 SGHRS, CDR2 YFSETQ. V was pared by 4 bases and J by 3 bases, with 13 bases between. This chain's CDR3 is CASSESTGKETQYF. DNA of the CDR3: TGCGCCAGCAGCGAAAGTACAGGGAAAGAGACCCAGTACTTC. Full variable domain (rest looked up from reference TRBV5-1 and TRBJ2-5): KAGVTQTPRYLIKTRGQQVTLSCSPISGHRSVSWYQQTPGQGLQFLFEYFSETQRNKGNFPGRFSGRQFSNSRSEMNVSTLELGDSALYLCASSESTGKETQYFGPGTRLLVL.

The chain carries TRBV7-9 and TRBJ1-1, with TRBD1 identical over 10 bases. The CDR3 is made up of 12 amino acids. The V and J ends lost 3 bases and 11 bases, in that order; junction bases with no gene match: 3. Germline CDR1 and CDR2: SEHNR and FQNEAQ (reference sequence). CDR3: CASSLGTGVAFF. DNA of the CDR3: TGTGCCAGCAGCTTGGGGACAGGGGTCGCTTTCTTT.

This chain links TRBV7-6 with TRBJ2-5; 11 bases align to TRBD1. The length of the CDR3 is 16 residues. Germline lookup yields CDR1 SGHVS and CDR2 FNYEAQ. With V trimmed by 5 bases and J by 3 bases, 8 bases remained unmatched. This chain's CDR3 is CASSTPGDRGEETQYF. As DNA, the CDR3 is TGTGCCAGCAGCACACCCGGGGACAGGGGGGAAGAGACCCAGTACTTC.

The rearrangement links TRBV5-4 to TRBJ2-7, with 9 nucleotides matching TRBD2. From germline, CDR1 is SGHNT and CDR2 YYREEE (reference sequence). The CDR3 covers 15 residues. J was trimmed by 2 bases and V by 2 bases; bases with no gene match: 5. The CDR3 DNA follows: TGTGCCAGCAGCTTCGGGGCGGGAGGGCCCTACGAGCAGTACTTC. Amino acid sequence: CASSFGAGGPYEQYF. Complete variable domain (other parts from reference TRBV5-4 and TRBJ2-7): ETGVTQSPTHLIKTRGQQVTLRCSSQSGHNTVSWYQQALGQGPQFIFQYYREEENGRGNFPPRFSGLQFPNYSSELNVNALELDDSALYLCASSFGAGGPYEQYFGPGTRLTVT.

This rearrangement joins TRBV6-5 to TRBJ1-2; weak D call: TRBD1 (5 bases). With 0 bases removed from V and 7 bases from J, the gap between germline ends came to 12 bases. Germline CDR1 and CDR2: MNHEY and SVGAGI. The CDR3 is 14 residues long. CDR3 region: CASSYSGASSGYTF. In DNA, the CDR3 is TGTGCCAGCAGTTACTCAGGGGCGTCATCTGGCTACACCTTC.

This chain connects TRBV6-4 to TRBJ1-1; perhaps TRBD1 as D (5 bases). CDR1 and CDR2 (germline): MRHNA, SNTAGT. The CDR3 consists of 14 residues. Trimming shortened V by 6 bases and J by 5 bases, and 16 bases separated the two germline ends. CDR3 DNA sequence: TGTGCCAGCAGCCCGGGACGGGGGGGAACTGAAGCTTTCTTT. Its protein is CASSPGRGGTEAFF.

V is TRBV13 and J is TRBJ2-3, with D perhaps matching TRBD1 (6 bases). The CDR3 covers 17 residues. The V end lost 5 bases, the J end lost 0 bases, and 18 bases lay between the germline ends. Germline V gene lookup returns CDR1 PRHDT and CDR2 FYEKMQ (reference sequence). DNA of the CDR3: TGTGCCAGCAGCACAGACAGGCGACGAACTAGCACAGATACGCAGTATTTT. Amino acid sequence: CASSTDRRRTSTDTQYF.

J is TRBJ2-2 and V is TRBV7-8; D is possibly TRBD2 (6 bases). Trimming removed 3 bases from V and 9 bases from J, with 14 bases in between. This CDR3 is built from 14 residues. The germline V gene encodes CDR1 SGHVS and CDR2 FQNEAQ. CDR3 DNA sequence: TGTGCCAGCAGCTTCAGGGAGGAGGGCCGGGAGCTGTTTTTT. Translation gives CASSFREEGRELFF.

J is TRBJ2-5 and V is TRBV29-1; possible D gene TRBD1, 5 bases. CDR3 length: 12 residues. Germline-derived CDR1 and CDR2 are SQVTM and ANQGSEA. V lost 4 bases, J lost 3 bases, and 9 bases lay in between. The CDR3 is CSVGNRKETQYF. The CDR3 coding sequence is TGCAGCGTTGGCAACAGGAAAGAGACCCAGTACTTC.

This clone was counted between two and nine times. The chain combines TRBV5-6 with TRBJ2-5, with 8 positions matching TRBD1. V dropped 1 base and J dropped 4; count of bases not matched to a gene: 3. The CDR3 is 14 residues long. CDR1 SGHDT and CDR2 YYEEEE come from the germline V gene. The CDR3 reads CASSLQGARETQYF. The DNA for the CDR3 is TGTGCCAGCAGCTTGCAGGGGGCGCGAGAGACCCAGTACTTC.

The chain joins TRBV25-1 to TRBJ2-5; 11 nucleotides match TRBD2. The CDR3 is 17 residues long. J lost 2 bases, V lost 5 bases, and 10 bases had no gene match. Germline values: CDR1 MGHDK, CDR2 SYGVNS. The CDR3 region is CASSPRPSGRPQETQYF. CDR3 DNA sequence: TGTGCCAGCAGTCCCCGGCCTAGCGGGAGGCCACAAGAGACCCAGTACTTC.

The chain uses TRBV4-1 and TRBJ1-3; no clear D. Trimming left V 1 base short and J 0 bases short, with 10 bases between. Per germline, CDR1 MGHRA and CDR2 YSYEKL. This CDR3 contains 16 residues. This chain's CDR3 is CASSQVSASSGNTIYF. DNA of the CDR3: TGCGCCAGCAGCCAAGTGTCTGCGAGCTCTGGAAACACCATATATTTT.